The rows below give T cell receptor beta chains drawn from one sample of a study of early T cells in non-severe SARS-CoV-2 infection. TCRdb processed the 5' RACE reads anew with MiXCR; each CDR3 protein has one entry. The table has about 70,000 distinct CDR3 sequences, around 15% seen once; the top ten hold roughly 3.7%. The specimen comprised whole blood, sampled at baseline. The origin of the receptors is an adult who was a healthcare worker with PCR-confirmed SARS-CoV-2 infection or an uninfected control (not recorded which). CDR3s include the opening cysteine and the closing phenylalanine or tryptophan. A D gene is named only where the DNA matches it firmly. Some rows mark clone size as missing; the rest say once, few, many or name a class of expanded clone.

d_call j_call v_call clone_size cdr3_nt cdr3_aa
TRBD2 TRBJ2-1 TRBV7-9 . TGTGCCAGCAGCTTAGGACTAGCGGGTTGGGATGAGCAGTTCTTC CASSLGLAGWDEQFF
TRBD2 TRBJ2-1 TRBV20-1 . TGCAGTGCTAGAGACATCCTAGCGGGAGAAACGGGCGAGCAGTTCTTC CSARDILAGETGEQFF
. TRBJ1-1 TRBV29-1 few TGCAGCGGTGGACAGCTGAACACTGAAGCTTTCTTT CSGGQLNTEAFF
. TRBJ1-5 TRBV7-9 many TGTGCCAGCAGCCTAGGACAGCCCGGCAATCAGCCCCAGCATTTT CASSLGQPGNQPQHF
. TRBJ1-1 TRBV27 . TGTGCCAGCAGGTTGGGGTCGAGGGCTTTCTTT CASRLGSRAFF
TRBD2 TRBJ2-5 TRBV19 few TGTGCCAGTGGACTAGCGGGGGGTCGAGAGACCCAGTACTTC CASGLAGGRETQYF
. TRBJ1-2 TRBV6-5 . TGTGCCAGCATTGGGGGCACCAACTATGGCTACACCTTC CASIGGTNYGYTF
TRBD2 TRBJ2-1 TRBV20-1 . TGCAGTGCTCGGAGCGGGAACGACTACAATGAGCAGTTCTTC CSARSGNDYNEQFF
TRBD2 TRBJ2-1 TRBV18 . TGTGCCAGCTCACCTCGAGCGCTAGCGGGAGGGGAGGAGCAGTTCTTC CASSPRALAGGEEQFF
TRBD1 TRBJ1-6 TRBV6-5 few TGTGCCAGCAGTTACTCAACAGGGGGTAATTCACCCCTCCACTTT CASSYSTGGNSPLHF
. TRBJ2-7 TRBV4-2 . TGTGCCAGCAGCCAAGTCGCAGGGGACTCTCTCTACGAGCAGTACTTC CASSQVAGDSLYEQYF
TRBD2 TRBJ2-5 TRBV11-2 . TGTGCCAGCAGCTTAGGGAGGAGTTCGGCGGGAGACCGAGAGACCCAGTACTTC CASSLGRSSAGDRETQYF
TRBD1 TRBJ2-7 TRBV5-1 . TGCGCCAGCAGCCGCCAGGGACAGCCCGCCACCGAGCAGTACTTC CASSRQGQPATEQYF
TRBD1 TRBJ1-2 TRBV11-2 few TGTGCCAGCAGCGGGTCCCTTCTACAGGGGGCATATGGCTACACCTTC CASSGSLLQGAYGYTF
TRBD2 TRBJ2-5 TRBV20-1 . TGCAGTGCTAGCCTGAGGACTAGCGGACTCCAAGAGACCCAGTACTTC CSASLRTSGLQETQYF
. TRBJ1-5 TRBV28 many TGTGCCAGCACTTTCAGGGCCGGCAATCAGCCCCAGCATTTT CASTFRAGNQPQHF
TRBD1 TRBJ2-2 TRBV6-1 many TGTGCCAGCAGTGCCGCGGCAGGGGGCTCATCCGGGGAGCTGTTTTTT CASSAAAGGSSGELFF
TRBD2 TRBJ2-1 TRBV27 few TGTGCCAGCAGCCTAGCGGCCTTCTCCTACAATGAGCAGTTCTTC CASSLAAFSYNEQFF
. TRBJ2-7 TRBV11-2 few TGTGCCAGCAGCTTGGAAGGACAAGGCCAGCAGTACTTC CASSLEGQGQQYF
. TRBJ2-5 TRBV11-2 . TGTGCCAGCAGCTTAGCCCCGGAGACCCAGTACTTC CASSLAPETQYF
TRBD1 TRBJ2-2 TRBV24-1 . TGTGCCACCAGTGACCCAACAGGGGGGAACACCGGGGAGCTGTTTTTT CATSDPTGGNTGELFF
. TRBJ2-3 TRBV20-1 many TGCAGTGCTGCCAGGACGGGCTTGAGGCCAGATACGCAGTATTTT CSAARTGLRPDTQYF
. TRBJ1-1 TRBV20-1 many TGCAGTGCCGCAGCGGGGGTAATGGCTTTCTTT CSAAAGVMAFF
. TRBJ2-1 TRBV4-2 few TGTGCCAGCAGCCAAGAGTGGGACGGGGAGGCCTCGGAGCAGTTCTTC CASSQEWDGEASEQFF
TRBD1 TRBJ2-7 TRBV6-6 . TGTGCCAGCAGTTACGGGGCAGGGGGACACGAGCAGTACTTC CASSYGAGGHEQYF
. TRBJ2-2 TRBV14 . TGTGCCAGCAGCCAACGGAAGGCAGCGAACACCGGGGAGCTGTTTTTT CASSQRKAANTGELFF
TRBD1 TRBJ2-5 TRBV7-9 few TGTGCCAGCAGCTTTACAGGGGGCGGAGAGACCCAGTACTTC CASSFTGGGETQYF